One and the same sample provided the 24 T cell receptor beta chains below, sequenced in a study of Graves' ophthalmopathy and Graves' hyperthyroidism. CDR3 regions of TCR beta were amplified from RNA transcripts. Second-round multiplex PCR came after a first-round RT-PCR that employed HTBI primers. TCRdb re-analysed the multiplex PCR reads in MiXCR, keeping a single row per CDR3 protein. The data contain about 480,000 distinct CDR3 sequences, roughly 14% of them seen just once; the ten biggest clones take up about a tenth. Specimen: blood. The receptors were gathered from a woman in her 30s with Graves' ophthalmopathy.

This clonotype has ten or more counts. V and J are TRBV27 and TRBJ1-6; D is unclear. Germline V gives CDR1 MNHEY, CDR2 SMNVEV (reference sequence). This CDR3 has 16 residues. V shed 4 bases and J shed 6 bases, with 16 bases lying between them. The CDR3 nucleotides read TGTGCCAGCAGTTCCCTTCGTGGCGGGCGTAATTCACCCCTCCACTTT. This sequence encodes CASSSLRGGRNSPLHF.

This clonotype was detected many times. The V and J genes are TRBV20-1 and TRBJ2-7; 12 bases agree with TRBD1. Germline assignment: CDR1 DFQATT and CDR2 SNEGSKA (reference sequence). With 4 bases clipped from V and 0 bases from J, the junction kept 13 bases outside the gene matches. The CDR3 is 18 amino acids. The CDR3 DNA sequence: TGCAGTGCTACCACCTACCGGGACAGGGGGCCCTTCTCCTACGAGCAGTACTTC. Its protein is CSATTYRDRGPFSYEQYF.

This clonotype was recorded many times. This sequence joins TRBV5-1 and TRBJ2-7; D may be TRBD1 (8 bases). This CDR3 is 16 amino acids long. The V gene lost 4 bases and the J gene lost 0 bases, with 17 bases spanning the gap. CDR1 and CDR2 from the germline V gene are SGHRS and YFSETQ. CDR3 amino acids: CASSKQGGDVSYEQYF. CDR3 nucleotides: TGCGCCAGCAGCAAACAGGGGGGGGACGTCTCCTACGAGCAGTACTTC.

This clonotype was counted many times. This chain links TRBV6-1 with TRBJ2-7; D perhaps matches TRBD1 (6 bases). Looked up from germline, CDR1 is MNHNS and CDR2 is SASEGT. Trimming left V 6 bases short and J 3 bases short, with 18 bases between. CDR3 length: 15 amino acids. The CDR3 DNA is TGTGCCAGCAGCCTCACAGGGCAGGCAGGCTACGAGCAGTACTTC. This codes for CASSLTGQAGYEQYF.

The rearrangement uses TRBV6-1 and TRBJ2-7; 11 bases agree with TRBD1. J was trimmed by 6 bases and V by 7 bases; bases with no gene match: 2. CDR3 length: 12 amino acids. The germline V gene encodes CDR1 MNHNS and CDR2 SASEGT. The CDR3 bases are TGTGCCAGCATGGACAGGGGGCTCGAGCAGTACTTC. This sequence encodes CASMDRGLEQYF.

The table lists this clonotype with many counts. The chain is built from TRBV27 and TRBJ2-7, with 10 bases matching TRBD1. CDR3 length equals 15 residues. V trimming: 2 bases; J trimming: 2 bases; junction bases outside the gene matches: 3. Per germline, CDR1 MNHEY and CDR2 SMNVEV (reference sequence). CDR3 region: CASSLGQGVPYEQYF. The CDR3, as DNA: TGTGCCAGCAGTTTAGGACAGGGGGTGCCCTACGAGCAGTACTTC.

This clonotype was counted ten times or more. The CDR3 bases are TGCAGTGCATCCCAGACAGGGAAAGCTAACTATGGCTACACCTTC. The encoded protein is CSASQTGKANYGYTF. The gene calls are TRBV20-1 and TRBJ1-2; 7 bases line up with TRBD1. Losses at the gene ends were 6 bases for V and 0 bases for J; bases not matched to a gene: 10. CDR1 is DFQATT and CDR2 is SNEGSKA in the germline V gene (reference sequence). This CDR3 comprises 15 residues.

In its sample, this clonotype was seen many times. Since no conserved phenylalanine or tryptophan closes the CDR3, a read error is the likely cause. J is TRBJ1-1 and V is TRBV5-1; no firm D call. Per the germline V gene, CDR1 is SGHRS and CDR2 is YFSETQ. This CDR3 region has 14 residues. The V end was cut by 0 bases, the J end by 0 bases, with 6 bases between. This chain's CDR3 is CASSLGVLNTEAFL. CDR3 sequence (DNA): TGCGCCAGCAGCTTGGGGGTCTTGAACACTGAAGCTTTCCTT.

This clonotype was seen repeatedly, ten times or more. The chain couples TRBV6-1 to TRBJ2-7; D is possibly TRBD2 (5 bases). Trimming removed 10 bases at V and 5 bases at J, with 9 bases between. Germline V gene sequence: CDR1 MNHNS, CDR2 SASEGT. The length of the CDR3 is 10 residues. This chain's CDR3 is CATEGDEQYF. CDR3 sequence (DNA): TGTGCCACCGAGGGCGACGAGCAGTACTTC.

The table lists this clonotype with many counts. The rearrangement uses TRBV2 and TRBJ1-6, with 8 bases aligning to TRBD1. V lost 6 bases, J lost 11 bases, and 9 bases stayed unmatched. This CDR3 comprises 14 residues. Germline values: CDR1 SNHLY, CDR2 FYNNEI. The DNA of the CDR3 is TGTGCCAGCAGCCTTGGGACAGGTTCCGCACCCCTCCACTTT. It translates to CASSLGTGSAPLHF.

This clonotype has more than one count but fewer than ten. The rearrangement links TRBV20-1 to TRBJ2-7, with TRBD1 matching 9 bases. In germline, CDR1 is DFQATT, CDR2 SNEGSKA (reference sequence). The J segment lost 6 bases and the V segment lost 3 bases, leaving 6 bases of the junction unmatched. The CDR3 runs 13 residues. CDR3 amino acids: CSARRGQGIEQYF. As DNA, the CDR3 is TGCAGTGCTAGGCGGGGACAGGGAATCGAGCAGTACTTC.

This CDR3 is CASSWYTGIGTGELFF. The CDR3 DNA sequence: TGTGCCAGCAGCTGGTACACCGGAATAGGCACCGGGGAGCTGTTTTTT. The rearrangement uses TRBV5-6 and TRBJ2-2; D is unclear. The CDR3 is made up of 16 amino acids. V gave up 3 bases and J gave up 4 bases, with 16 bases separating them. Germline lookup yields CDR1 SGHDT and CDR2 YYEEEE.

Many counts were recorded for this clonotype. The chain uses TRBV11-2 and TRBJ2-2, with D perhaps TRBD1 (6 bases). The CDR3 contains 15 residues. From germline, CDR1 is SGHAT and CDR2 FQNNGV. The V end was cut by 3 bases, the J end by 1 base, with 9 bases between. The CDR3: CASSFQGMNTGELFF. In DNA, the CDR3 is TGTGCCAGCAGCTTTCAGGGGATGAACACCGGGGAGCTGTTTTTT.

V and J are TRBV7-2 and TRBJ2-5; weak D call: TRBD2 (6 bases). The CDR3 is 14 residues long. Germline V gives CDR1 SGHTA, CDR2 FQGNSA. Trimming shortened V by 4 bases and J by 5 bases, and 14 bases separated the two germline ends. The CDR3 DNA reads as TGTGCCAGCAGCTCGGCGGGATCAAGGGAGACCCAGTACTTC. Amino acid sequence: CASSSAGSRETQYF.

In this sample, this clonotype turned up many times. The rearrangement uses TRBV20-1 and TRBJ2-7; 9 bases agree with TRBD2. V gave up 6 bases and J gave up 5 bases; unmatched junction bases: 14. CDR1 is DFQATT, CDR2 SNEGSKA, per germline (reference sequence). The CDR3 covers 15 residues. CDR3 region: CSALSGGTRRNEQYF. The DNA for the CDR3 is TGCAGTGCCCTTAGCGGGGGAACTAGGCGGAACGAGCAGTACTTC.

This clonotype was seen only a few times. V usage is TRBV6-1 and J usage is TRBJ2-4, with 8 bases fitting TRBD1. This CDR3 has 16 amino acids. Germline values: CDR1 MNHNS, CDR2 SASEGT. V lost 3 bases and J lost 0; bases outside the gene matches: 4. CDR3 amino acids: CASSDRQGLAKNIQYF. The CDR3 bases are TGTGCCAGCAGTGACCGACAGGGGCTAGCCAAAAACATTCAGTACTTC.

This clonotype was seen more than once but under ten times. This chain connects TRBV3-1 to TRBJ1-1; D gene ambiguous. Looked up from germline, CDR1 is LGHDT and CDR2 is YNNKEL (reference sequence). Between the trimmed V and J ends, which lost 1 base and 4 bases, there was a span of 4 bases. There are 12 residues in the CDR3. CDR3 residues: CASSQVGTEAFF. The CDR3 nucleotides read TGTGCCAGCAGCCAAGTTGGCACTGAAGCTTTCTTT.

In regard to this clonotype: It may be a read error: a sequence one base away is much more abundant. J is TRBJ2-2 and V is TRBV2, with TRBD2 identical over 8 bases. The germline V gene has CDR1 SNHLY and CDR2 FYNNEI. With V trimmed by 4 bases and J by 0 bases, 7 bases remained unmatched. There are 17 residues in the CDR3. For the CDR3, the DNA is TGTGCCAGCAGTGCGACTCGCGGGGGGACGAACACCGGGGAGCTGTTTTTT. Translating gives CASSATRGGTNTGELFF.

This clonotype occurred many times. The rearrangement links TRBV11-2 to TRBJ1-3; 7 bases line up with TRBD1. The ends lost 5 bases at V and 1 base at J; junction bases unmatched: 5. This CDR3 region has 15 residues. The germline CDR1 and CDR2 sequences are SGHAT and FQNNGV. The CDR3 coding sequence is TGTGCCAGCAGCCAAGACAGGGCTTCTGGAAACACCATATATTTT. This translates into CASSQDRASGNTIYF.

The chain uses TRBV2 and TRBJ2-7; 11 bases map to TRBD2. Germline assignment: CDR1 SNHLY and CDR2 FYNNEI. J lost 5 bases, V lost 6 bases, and 9 bases had no gene match. This CDR3 region has 15 residues. CDR3 sequence: CASRPLGTSGDEQYF. For the CDR3, the DNA is TGTGCCAGCAGGCCCCTCGGGACTAGCGGTGACGAGCAGTACTTC.

In regard to this clonotype: A single base separates this from a much larger clone, so it may be a read error. The genes are TRBV29-1 and TRBJ1-5; D unclear. Trimming removed 4 bases from V and 3 bases from J, with 19 bases in between. The CDR3 totals 16 residues. The V gene's germline CDR1 is SQVTM and CDR2 ANQGSEA. The CDR3 bases are TGCAGCGTTGTCCGACAAAATAACGAGCACAATCAGCCCCAGCATTTT. Residues: CSVVRQNNEHNQPQHF. The full variable domain, rest sourced from reference TRBV29-1 and TRBJ1-5, is SAVISQKPSRDICQRGTSLTIQCQVDSQVTMMFWYRQQPGQSLTLIATANQGSEATYESGFVIDKFPISRPNLTFSTLTVSNMSPEDSSIYLCSVVRQNNEHNQPQHFGDGTRLSIL.

This clonotype was seen at least ten times. The chain uses TRBV4-1 and TRBJ2-5; TRBD2 matches 7 bases. V dropped 8 bases and J dropped 5; count of bases not matched to a gene: 14. The CDR3 extends over 15 amino acids. Germline CDR1 is MGHRA and CDR2 is YSYEKL. The CDR3 sequence is CASPQPGLAVETQYF. CDR3 sequence (DNA): TGCGCCAGCCCCCAACCAGGGCTAGCGGTGGAGACCCAGTACTTC.

This clonotype was found many times. The rearrangement links TRBV12-3 or TRBV12-4 to TRBJ1-1, with D unresolved. With 7 bases removed from V and 4 bases from J, the gap between germline ends came to 10 bases. This CDR3 is built from 12 residues. CDR3 coding DNA: TGTGCCAGCAAGGAAGGGAGCACTGAAGCTTTCTTT. Encoded protein: CASKEGSTEAFF.

Many counts were recorded for this clonotype. The chain recombines TRBV24-1 with TRBJ2-2, with 7 bases matching TRBD1. Germline V gene data show CDR1 as KGHDR and CDR2 as SFDVKD. The CDR3 sequence is 18 residues long. V was clipped by 4 bases and J by 3 bases; unmatched bases: 13. CDR3 coding DNA: TGTGCCACCAGTGACCCCACTGCGACAGGGTGGGACACCGGGGAGCTGTTTTTT. This gives the protein CATSDPTATGWDTGELFF.